This T cell receptor (beta chain) stems from a study of blood T cell repertoires in COVID-19. Per germline, CDR1 SGHDT and CDR2 YYEEEE. Trimming pared 6 bases from V and 6 bases from J, leaving 15 bases between. This CDR3 spans 13 amino acids. This table comes from immunoSEQ multiplex PCR, and its TCRdb copy is limited to in-frame clones, with some not included. This repertoire shows approximately 260,000 clones, approximately 84% found once; its top ten account for 3.4%. In terms of age and location, participants ranged from about 18 to 90 years and lived in about two dozen US areas. This sequence originates from a man in his fifties or sixties who had recovered from COVID-19. Source material: PBMCs or T cells enriched from blood (not recorded which). The chain joins TRBV5-6 to TRBJ1-2; no clear D gene. CDR3 sequence: CASTGGPKDGYTF. The CDR3 DNA sequence: TGTGCCAGCACAGGAGGCCCAAAAGATGGCTACACCTTC.